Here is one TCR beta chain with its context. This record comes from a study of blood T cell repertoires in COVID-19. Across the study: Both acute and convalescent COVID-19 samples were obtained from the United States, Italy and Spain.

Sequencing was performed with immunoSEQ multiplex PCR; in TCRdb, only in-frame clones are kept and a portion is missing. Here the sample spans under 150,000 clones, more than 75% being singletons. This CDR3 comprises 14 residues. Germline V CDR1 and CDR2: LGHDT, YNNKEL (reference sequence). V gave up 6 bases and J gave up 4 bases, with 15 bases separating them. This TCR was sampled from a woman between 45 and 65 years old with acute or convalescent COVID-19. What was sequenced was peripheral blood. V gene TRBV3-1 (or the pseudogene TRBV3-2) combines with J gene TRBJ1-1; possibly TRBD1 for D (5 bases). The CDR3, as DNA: TGTGCCAGCAGGCAAACGGGGGGAGTCACTGAAGCTTTCTTT. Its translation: CASRQTGGVTEAFF.